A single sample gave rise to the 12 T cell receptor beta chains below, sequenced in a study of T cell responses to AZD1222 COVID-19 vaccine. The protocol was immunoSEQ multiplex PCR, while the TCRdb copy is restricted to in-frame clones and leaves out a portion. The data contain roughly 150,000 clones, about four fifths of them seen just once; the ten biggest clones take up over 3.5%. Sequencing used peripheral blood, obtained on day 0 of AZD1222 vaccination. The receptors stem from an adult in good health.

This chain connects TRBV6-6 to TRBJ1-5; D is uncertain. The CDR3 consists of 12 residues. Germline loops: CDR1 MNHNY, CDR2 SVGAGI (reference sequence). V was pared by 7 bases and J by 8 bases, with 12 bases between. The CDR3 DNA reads TGTGCCAGCATGGTCGGGAGGGAGCCCCAGCATTTT. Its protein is CASMVGREPQHF.

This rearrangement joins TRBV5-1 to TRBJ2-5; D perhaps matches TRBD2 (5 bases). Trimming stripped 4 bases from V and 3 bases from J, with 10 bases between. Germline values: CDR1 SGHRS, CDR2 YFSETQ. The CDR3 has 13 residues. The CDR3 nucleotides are TGCGCCAGCAGCCGGGGTGGGGAAGAGACCCAGTACTTC. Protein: CASSRGGEETQYF.

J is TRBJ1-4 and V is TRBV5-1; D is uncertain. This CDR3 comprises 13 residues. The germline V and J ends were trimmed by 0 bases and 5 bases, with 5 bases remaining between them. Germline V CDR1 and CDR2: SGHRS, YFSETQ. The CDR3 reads CASSLVGNEKLFF. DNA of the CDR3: TGCGCCAGCAGCTTGGTGGGGAATGAAAAACTGTTTTTT.

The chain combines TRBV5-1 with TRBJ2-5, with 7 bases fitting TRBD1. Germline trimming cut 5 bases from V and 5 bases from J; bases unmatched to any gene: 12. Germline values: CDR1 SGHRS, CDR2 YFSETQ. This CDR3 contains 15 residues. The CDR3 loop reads CASRPRTGWGETQYF. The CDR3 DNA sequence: TGCGCCAGCAGGCCTCGGACAGGCTGGGGGGAGACCCAGTACTTC.

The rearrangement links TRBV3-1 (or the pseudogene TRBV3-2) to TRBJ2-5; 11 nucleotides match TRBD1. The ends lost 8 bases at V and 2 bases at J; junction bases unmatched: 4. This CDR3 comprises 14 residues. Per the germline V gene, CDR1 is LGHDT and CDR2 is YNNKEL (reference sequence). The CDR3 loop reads CASRGTGGQETQYF. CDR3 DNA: TGTGCCAGCCGCGGGACAGGGGGACAAGAGACCCAGTACTTC.

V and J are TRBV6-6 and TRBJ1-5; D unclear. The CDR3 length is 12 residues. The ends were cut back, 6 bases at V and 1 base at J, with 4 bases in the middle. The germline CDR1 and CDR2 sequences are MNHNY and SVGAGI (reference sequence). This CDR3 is CASSISNQPQHF. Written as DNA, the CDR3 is TGTGCCAGCAGCATAAGCAATCAGCCCCAGCATTTT.

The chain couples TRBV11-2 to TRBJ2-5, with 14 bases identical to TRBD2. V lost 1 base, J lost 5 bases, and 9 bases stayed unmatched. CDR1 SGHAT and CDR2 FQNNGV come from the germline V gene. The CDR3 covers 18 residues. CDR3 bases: TGTGCCAGCAGCTTAGGGTTGGGACTAGCGGGGGCCGGGGAGACCCAGTACTTC. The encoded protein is CASSLGLGLAGAGETQYF.

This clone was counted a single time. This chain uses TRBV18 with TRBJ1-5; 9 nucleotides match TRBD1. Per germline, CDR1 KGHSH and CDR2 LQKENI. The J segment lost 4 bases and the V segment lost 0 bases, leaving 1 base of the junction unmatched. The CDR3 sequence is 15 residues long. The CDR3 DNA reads TGTGCCAGCTCACCACCAGGGACAGGGAATCAGCCCCAGCATTTT. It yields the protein CASSPPGTGNQPQHF.

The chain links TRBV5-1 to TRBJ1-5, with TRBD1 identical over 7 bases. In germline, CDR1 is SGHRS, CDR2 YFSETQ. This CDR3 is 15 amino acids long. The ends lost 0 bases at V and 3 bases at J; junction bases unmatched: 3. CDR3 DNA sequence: TGCGCCAGCAGCTTGGAGGGACAGTACAATCAGCCCCAGCATTTT. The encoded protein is CASSLEGQYNQPQHF.

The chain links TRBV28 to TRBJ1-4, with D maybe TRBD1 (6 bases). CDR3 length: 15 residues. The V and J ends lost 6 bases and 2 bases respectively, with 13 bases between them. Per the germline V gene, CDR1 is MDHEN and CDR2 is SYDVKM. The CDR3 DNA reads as TGTGCCAGCAGGAACAGGGTAGGGACTAATGAAAAACTGTTTTTT. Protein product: CASRNRVGTNEKLFF.

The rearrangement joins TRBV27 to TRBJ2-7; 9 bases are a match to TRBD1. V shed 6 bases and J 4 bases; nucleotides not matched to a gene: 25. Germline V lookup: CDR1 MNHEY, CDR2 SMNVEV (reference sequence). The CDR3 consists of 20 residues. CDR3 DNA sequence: TGTGCCAGCAGCCTAAGGGCGCCTCGACAGGGGGACGCCGCCGGATACGAGCAGTACTTC. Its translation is CASSLRAPRQGDAAGYEQYF.

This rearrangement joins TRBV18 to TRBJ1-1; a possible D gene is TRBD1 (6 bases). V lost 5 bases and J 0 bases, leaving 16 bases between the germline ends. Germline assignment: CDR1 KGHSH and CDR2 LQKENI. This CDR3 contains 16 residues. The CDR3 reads CASSSLLGGVNTEAFF. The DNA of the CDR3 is TGTGCCAGCTCATCCCTCTTGGGGGGCGTGAACACTGAAGCTTTCTTT. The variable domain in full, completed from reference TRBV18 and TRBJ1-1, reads NAGVMQNPRHLVRRRGQEARLRCSPMKGHSHVYWYRQLPEEGLKFMVYLQKENIIDESGMPKERFSAEFPKEGPSILRIQQVVRGDSAAYFCASSSLLGGVNTEAFFGQGTRLTVV.